The 29 T cell receptor beta chains presented below share a single source sample, sequenced in a study of CD8 T cells in Susac syndrome. When the RNA was reverse transcribed, random hexamers were used with an input of roughly 0.45 to 1 ug. MiXCR was run by TCRdb on the immunoSEQ multiplex PCR reads, yielding one entry per CDR3 protein. Of 50,000 to 65,000 distinct CDR3 sequences detected, 90% to 95% appear once; the ten largest clones hold 0.15% to 0.2%. The material sequenced was CD8+ T cells from PBMCs. All receptors derive from a human donor in good health.

The chain couples TRBV7-9 to TRBJ1-2; no definite D call. Trimming took 5 bases from V and 8 from J, leaving 15 bases between them. Germline V gene sequence: CDR1 SEHNR, CDR2 FQNEAQ (reference sequence). The CDR3 runs 13 residues. The CDR3 DNA is TGTGCCAGCAGCCCGAAGCCTCGATCCGGCTACACCTTC. Amino acids: CASSPKPRSGYTF.

This chain uses TRBV2 with TRBJ1-2; the D is unclear. CDR1 is SNHLY, CDR2 FYNNEI, per germline. This CDR3 region has 12 residues. V was clipped by 10 bases and J by 0 bases, with 9 bases between them. In DNA form, the CDR3 reads TGTGCCACGGCCGGGTCTAACTATGGCTACACCTTC. It codes for CATAGSNYGYTF.

This clonotype came up once. This chain joins TRBV29-1 and TRBJ2-7; 7 nucleotides line up with TRBD1. With V trimmed by 4 bases and J by 2 bases, 5 bases remained unmatched. Germline V CDR1 and CDR2: SQVTM, ANQGSEA. The CDR3 spans 13 residues. DNA for the CDR3: TGCAGCGTTGGCCCAGGGGGAACCTACGAGCAGTACTTC. Amino acid sequence: CSVGPGGTYEQYF.

The V gene is TRBV7-8, the J gene TRBJ2-5, with TRBD1 matching over 12 bases. V gave up 8 bases and J gave up 4 bases; unmatched junction bases: 11. CDR1 and CDR2 from the germline V gene are SGHVS and FQNEAQ. CDR3 length equals 16 residues. CDR3 sequence (DNA): TGTGCCAGCCGACGGGACAGGGGGCGCGAACGAGAGACCCAGTACTTC. Translation: CASRRDRGRERETQYF.

J is TRBJ1-5 and V is TRBV2; a weak D match, TRBD1 (6 bases). The germline CDR1 and CDR2 sequences are SNHLY and FYNNEI. CDR3 size: 14 residues. Trimming took off 5 bases at V and 3 bases at J, with 11 bases between the two ends. CDR3 protein: CASSTGTLNQPQHF. The CDR3 DNA follows: TGTGCCAGCAGTACCGGGACACTCAATCAGCCCCAGCATTTT.

The chain couples TRBV7-9 to TRBJ2-7, with D possibly being TRBD1 or TRBD2 (6 bases each). V was pared by 5 bases and J by 2 bases, with 16 bases between. The length of the CDR3 is 15 residues. Germline V CDR1 and CDR2: SEHNR, FQNEAQ (reference sequence). For the CDR3, the DNA is TGTGCCAGCAGCCCTCCGGGGGCAGGTACCTACGAGCAGTACTTC. It encodes CASSPPGAGTYEQYF.

This clonotype was counted a few times. The V and J genes are TRBV19 and TRBJ2-7; 7 bases map to TRBD2. Germline V gene lookup returns CDR1 LNHDA and CDR2 SQIVND (reference sequence). The CDR3 is 13 residues long. The CDR3 bases are TGTGCGTCAGCCGGGAGGCAGACCTACGAGCAGTACTTC. Amino acids: CASAGRQTYEQYF.

This rearrangement joins TRBV20-1 to TRBJ2-3; 8 bases align to TRBD1. CDR1 is DFQATT and CDR2 is SNEGSKA in the germline V gene (reference sequence). With V trimmed by 0 bases and J by 6 bases, 14 bases remained unmatched. The CDR3 contains 17 residues. CDR3 in amino acids: CSARDHSTAGGWDTQYF. DNA for the CDR3: TGCAGTGCTAGAGATCACTCAACGGCAGGGGGCTGGGATACGCAGTATTTT.

The chain combines TRBV27 with TRBJ2-1; D unresolved. V was trimmed by 5 bases and J by 0 bases, leaving 5 bases between them. Germline V gene data show CDR1 as MNHEY and CDR2 as SMNVEV (reference sequence). The CDR3 length is 13 residues. The CDR3 nucleotides read TGTGCCAGCAGTGCCAGCTCCTACAATGAGCAGTTCTTC. It codes for CASSASSYNEQFF.

The chain links TRBV3-1 to TRBJ2-1, with TRBD2 matching over 16 bases. Germline CDR1 is LGHDT and CDR2 is YNNKEL (reference sequence). J gave up 10 bases and V 1 base, and 7 bases lay outside the gene matches. The CDR3 has 17 amino acids. CDR3: CASSQALEGLAGGEQFF. The CDR3 bases are TGTGCCAGCAGCCAAGCGCTCGAGGGACTAGCGGGGGGGGAGCAGTTCTTC.

The chain recombines TRBV20-1 with TRBJ1-2; D is unresolved. Germline CDR1 and CDR2: DFQATT and SNEGSKA (reference sequence). CDR3 size: 12 residues. The germline V and J ends were trimmed by 5 bases and 5 bases, with 12 bases remaining between them. CDR3 bases: TGCAGTGCTTGGGATTGGAGGTATGGCTACACCTTC. Translated, it gives CSAWDWRYGYTF.

This chain links TRBV4-3 with TRBJ2-2, with D perhaps TRBD1 (6 bases). This CDR3 is built from 16 residues. V shed 5 bases and J shed 7 bases, with 20 bases lying between them. Germline assignment: CDR1 LGHNA and CDR2 YSLEER. The CDR3 reads CASSYGWGLAGGELFF. CDR3 in DNA: TGCGCCAGCAGCTACGGCTGGGGGCTAGCTGGCGGGGAGCTGTTTTTT.

For this clonotype: It is unclear where the CDR3 begins or ends on the DNA, so no DNA is shown, and the CDR3 is as TCRdb lists it. The V and J genes are TRBV6-4 and TRBJ1-4. The CDR3 has 16 residues if both end residues are counted. CDR1 is MRHNA, CDR2 SNTAGT, per germline. The CDR3 here is CASWDREGLLMKNCFF.

CDR3 residues: CASSSRSGGYEQYF. CDR3 sequence (DNA): TGTGCCAGCAGTTCCCGCTCAGGGGGCTACGAGCAGTACTTC. The V gene is TRBV6-1, the J gene TRBJ2-7; 7 nucleotides agree with TRBD1. CDR1 MNHNS and CDR2 SASEGT come from the germline V gene. The CDR3 is 14 amino acids. The V gene end was trimmed by 5 bases and the J gene end by 3 bases; junction bases not matched to a gene: 7.

The rearrangement joins TRBV6-2 or TRBV6-3 to TRBJ2-1; 10 nucleotides agree with TRBD2. V trimming: 2 bases; J trimming: 9 bases; junction bases outside the gene matches: 7. There are 15 residues in the CDR3. The germline gives CDR1 MNHEY, CDR2 SVGEGT. CDR3 nucleotide sequence: TGTGCCAGCAGTTACGCACTAGCGGGGTTCGTTGAGCAGTTCTTC. Protein sequence: CASSYALAGFVEQFF.

The CDR3 sequence: CASSTATGVNQPQHF. CDR3 sequence (DNA): TGTGCCAGTAGTACCGCCACAGGGGTCAATCAGCCCCAGCATTTT. The chain has TRBV19 and TRBJ1-5; 7 bases agree with TRBD1. This CDR3 spans 15 amino acids. After removal of 4 bases from V and 3 bases from J, the junction contained 6 bases not matched to a gene. CDR1 and CDR2 (germline): LNHDA, SQIVND (reference sequence).

This clonotype was counted a single time. The chain is built from TRBV5-6 and TRBJ2-3; weak D call: TRBD1 (5 bases). The CDR3 sequence is 12 residues long. The germline gives CDR1 SGHDT, CDR2 YYEEEE. Trimming removed 5 bases from V and 5 bases from J, with 9 bases in between. CDR3 DNA sequence: TGTGCCAGCAGTTCCCAGGGAGATACGCAGTATTTT. As protein: CASSSQGDTQYF.

V is TRBV5-6 and J is TRBJ2-2; 8 nucleotides align to TRBD1. V shed 8 bases, J shed 7 bases, and the junction held 7 bases outside the gene matches. Germline V gives CDR1 SGHDT, CDR2 YYEEEE. The CDR3 is made up of 13 amino acids. CDR3 nucleotide sequence: TGTGCCAGTGCCCAGGGGGCCGGCGGGGAGCTGTTTTTT. Translation gives CASAQGAGGELFF.

The chain recombines TRBV2 with TRBJ2-7; possible D gene TRBD2, 5 bases. V lost 6 bases to trimming and J lost 4 bases, with 13 bases between them. This CDR3 is built from 13 residues. Germline V gene data show CDR1 as SNHLY and CDR2 as FYNNEI. The CDR3: CASSPPRGYEQYF. In nucleotides, the CDR3 is TGTGCCAGCAGCCCCCCCCGGGGTTACGAGCAGTACTTC.

V usage is TRBV29-1 and J usage is TRBJ2-7, with D perhaps TRBD1 or TRBD2 (6 bases each). The ends were cut back, 4 bases at V and 5 bases at J, with 12 bases in the middle. The CDR3 spans 12 residues. CDR1 and CDR2 from the germline V gene are SQVTM and ANQGSEA. The CDR3 protein is CSVGGAMNEQYF. The CDR3 coding sequence is TGCAGCGTTGGGGGGGCTATGAACGAGCAGTACTTC.

The sample holds one count of this clonotype. The chain employs TRBV6-1 and TRBJ1-1; D is uncertain. The CDR3 is made up of 14 amino acids. The V end lost 1 base, the J end lost 3 bases, and 9 bases lay between the germline ends. Germline CDR1 and CDR2: MNHNS and SASEGT. The CDR3 loop reads CASSEEVADTEAFF. Written as DNA, the CDR3 is TGTGCCAGCAGTGAAGAAGTGGCGGACACTGAAGCTTTCTTT.

J is TRBJ2-5 and V is TRBV2, with 8 bases fitting TRBD1. Per the germline V gene, CDR1 is SNHLY and CDR2 is FYNNEI. V lost 8 bases and J lost 2; bases outside the gene matches: 7. The CDR3 is made up of 14 amino acids. The CDR3: CASQGQGHQETQYF. The CDR3 DNA reads as TGTGCCAGCCAAGGACAGGGCCATCAAGAGACCCAGTACTTC.

The chain uses TRBV10-3 and TRBJ1-2; D is unresolved. Trimming pared 2 bases from V and 5 bases from J, leaving 9 bases between. CDR1 is ENHRY, CDR2 SYGVKD, per germline. This CDR3 has 13 residues. The CDR3 DNA reads TGTGCCATCAGTGAGCAACAGACGTATGGCTACACCTTC. It codes for CAISEQQTYGYTF.

The rearrangement uses TRBV7-9 and TRBJ2-7, with TRBD1 matching over 9 bases. There are 15 residues in the CDR3. Germline values: CDR1 SEHNR, CDR2 FQNEAQ (reference sequence). V lost 8 bases, J lost 5 bases, and 13 bases stayed unmatched. The CDR3 here is CASSPFRTGVNEQYF. The CDR3 region has the DNA TGTGCCAGCTCCCCCTTTAGGACAGGGGTCAACGAGCAGTACTTC.

The chain couples TRBV27 to TRBJ1-5; no clear D gene. CDR3 length: 13 amino acids. CDR1 MNHEY and CDR2 SMNVEV come from the germline V gene (reference sequence). Trimming removed 5 bases from V and 6 bases from J, with 11 bases in between. CDR3 nucleotide sequence: TGTGCCAGCAGTGTCGGGTTCTCTCAGCCCCAGCATTTT. Encoded protein: CASSVGFSQPQHF.

This chain joins TRBV28 and TRBJ2-1; D unresolved. This CDR3 spans 13 amino acids. Germline V gene lookup returns CDR1 MDHEN and CDR2 SYDVKM. V lost 6 bases, J lost 3 bases, and 9 bases lay in between. CDR3 sequence reads: CASSPLVYNEQFF. The CDR3 nucleotides are TGTGCCAGCAGCCCCCTGGTCTACAATGAGCAGTTCTTC. The full variable domain, its missing parts supplied by reference TRBV28 and TRBJ2-1, is DVKVTQSSRYLVKRTGEKVFLECVQDMDHENMFWYRQDPGLGLRLIYFSYDVKMKEKGDIPEGYSVSREKKERFSLILESASTNQTSMYLCASSPLVYNEQFFGPGTRLTVL.

The CDR3 spells CASSYSRVRATYEQYF. DNA for the CDR3: TGTGCCAGCAGTTACTCCAGGGTTAGGGCTACCTACGAGCAGTACTTC. The V call is TRBV6-2 or TRBV6-3, the J call TRBJ2-7; a possible D gene is TRBD1 (5 bases). This CDR3 comprises 16 residues. V was cut by 0 bases and J by 2 bases, with 14 bases left in between. The germline CDR1 and CDR2 sequences are MNHEY and SVGEGT.

This clonotype was picked up one time. The genes are TRBV6-4 and TRBJ1-5; 8 bases agree with TRBD1. The CDR3 is 14 residues long. The J segment lost 6 bases and the V segment lost 11 bases, leaving 12 bases of the junction unmatched. The germline V gene has CDR1 MRHNA and CDR2 SNTAGT. The CDR3 loop reads CAGQGIRVVQPQHF. DNA for the CDR3: TGTGCCGGACAGGGTATCCGTGTCGTTCAGCCCCAGCATTTT.

The chain links TRBV12-3 or TRBV12-4 to TRBJ1-1; no clear D. Trimming removed 4 bases from V and 1 base from J, with 7 bases in between. The CDR3 sequence is 13 residues long. CDR3 DNA: TGTGCCAGCAGTTCATGGGGGAACACTGAAGCTTTCTTT. Translated: CASSSWGNTEAFF.